Below, 30 T cell receptor beta chains from the same sample are listed, as sequenced in a study of blood T cells in healthy people across ages. Then a second PCR, running roughly 7 to 12 cycles, was carried out with a sample-barcoded 5' primer and a J-beta primer mix. One entry per CDR3 protein results from TCRdb running MiXCR on the 5' RACE reads. The data contain 1 million to 1.2 million distinct CDR3 sequences, more than 30% of them singletons. The sample taken for sequencing was blood. These receptors were collected from a man younger than 35 in good health.

This clonotype was found a few times. The rearrangement links TRBV20-1 to TRBJ2-1, with 8 nucleotides matching TRBD2. V was pared by 0 bases and J by 8 bases, with 15 bases of the junction left unmatched. Looked up from germline, CDR1 is DFQATT and CDR2 is SNEGSKA (reference sequence). The CDR3 sequence is 17 residues long. The CDR3 region is CSARDPSHSGVSDEQFF. The CDR3 nucleotides are TGCAGTGCTAGAGATCCCTCGCATAGCGGGGTTTCGGATGAGCAGTTCTTC.

The chain links TRBV7-2 to TRBJ2-1; TRBD1 or TRBD2 may be the D gene (5 bases each). V was shortened by 4 bases and J by 7 bases, with 11 bases between the two germline ends. The CDR3 loop spans 13 amino acids. The germline CDR1 and CDR2 sequences are SGHTA and FQGNSA. The CDR3 sequence: CASSSGRMNEQFF. The CDR3, as DNA: TGTGCCAGCAGCTCGGGACGGATGAATGAGCAGTTCTTC.

This clonotype was seen only a few times. The J gene is TRBJ1-2, the V gene TRBV4-3; D is ambiguous. The CDR3 consists of 13 residues. Looked up from germline, CDR1 is LGHNA and CDR2 is YSLEER. Trimming stripped 2 bases from V and 6 bases from J, with 10 bases between. The CDR3 bases are TGCGCCAGCAGCCAACGGGGAAAGGATGGCTACACCTTC. Its protein is CASSQRGKDGYTF.

J is TRBJ2-7 and V is TRBV11-2; TRBD1 matches at 7 bases. Germline V gene data show CDR1 as SGHAT and CDR2 as FQNNGV. V gave up 0 bases and J gave up 5 bases; unmatched junction bases: 7. This CDR3 spans 15 amino acids. DNA of the CDR3: TGTGCCAGCAGCTTAGATTGGACAGGTCTTCACGAGCAGTACTTC. This gives the protein CASSLDWTGLHEQYF.

This clonotype appeared once. This could be a read error, since a much larger clone is one nucleotide away. The V gene is TRBV29-1, the J gene TRBJ2-5; D may be TRBD1 or TRBD2 (5 bases each). V was cut by 1 base and J by 11 bases, with 23 bases left in between. There are 15 residues in the CDR3. Germline CDR1 reads SQVTM; CDR2 reads ANQGSEA. CDR3 in amino acids: CSVEVQGWRSNEQYF. In DNA form, the CDR3 reads TGCAGCGTTGAAGTGCAGGGATGGAGGTCCAATGAGCAGTACTTC.

This clonotype was recorded at least ten times. The chain combines TRBV12-3 or TRBV12-4 with TRBJ1-2; D is undetermined. The CDR3 is 11 residues long. Trimming left V 1 base short and J 7 bases short, with 4 bases between. The CDR3 loop is CASSLGAGYTF. CDR3 DNA: TGTGCCAGCAGTTTAGGGGCTGGCTACACCTTC.

This chain connects TRBV14 to TRBJ2-5, with D perhaps given as TRBD1 or TRBD2 (5 bases each). The J call may be wrong; the DNA end is better matched by TRBJ2-7. The CDR3 sequence is 15 residues long. CDR1 and CDR2 from the germline V gene are SGHDN and FVKESK. CDR3 region: CASSQRDDSLYEQYF. DNA for the CDR3: TGTGCCAGCAGCCAACGGGACGACTCATTATACGAGCAGTACTTC.

The chain employs TRBV7-8 and TRBJ1-4, with TRBD1 matching over 12 bases. Trimming removed 5 bases from V and 4 bases from J; junction bases left unmatched: 8. CDR3 length: 17 amino acids. CDR1 and CDR2 from the germline V gene are SGHVS and FQNEAQ. The CDR3 loop reads CASSQPGQGALNEKLFF. CDR3 nucleotide sequence: TGTGCCAGCAGCCAACCGGGACAGGGGGCCCTTAATGAAAAACTGTTTTTT. The variable domain in full, with the rest retrieved from reference TRBV7-8 and TRBJ1-4, is GAGVSQSPRYKVAKRGQDVALRCDPISGHVSLFWYQQALGQGPEFLTYFQNEAQLDKSGLPSDRFFAERPEGSVSTLKIQRTQQEDSAVYLCASSQPGQGALNEKLFFGSGTQLSVL.

This rearrangement joins TRBV5-1 to TRBJ2-3; D is possibly TRBD2 (5 bases). The CDR3 is 14 amino acids. CDR1 is SGHRS, CDR2 YFSETQ, per germline. Between the trimmed V and J ends, which lost 4 bases and 8 bases, there was a span of 17 bases. CDR3 in amino acids: CASSAELGLSTQYF. In DNA, the CDR3 is TGCGCCAGCAGCGCGGAACTAGGACTTAGTACGCAGTATTTT.

This clonotype was counted a few times. The chain uses TRBV7-2 and TRBJ2-1; D remains unclear. V lost 2 bases, J lost 7 bases, and 9 bases lay in between. Germline CDR1 and CDR2: SGHTA and FQGNSA. The CDR3 extends over 13 amino acids. The CDR3 nucleotides are TGTGCCAGCAGCTTATGGTTCGGGAATGAGCAGTTCTTC. Its protein is CASSLWFGNEQFF. Together with reference TRBV7-2 and TRBJ2-1, the CDR3 gives the full variable domain: GAGVSQSPSNKVTEKGKDVELRCDPISGHTALYWYRQSLGQGLEFLIYFQGNSAPDKSGLPSDRFSAERTGGSVSTLTIQRTQQEDSAVYLCASSLWFGNEQFFGPGTRLTVL.

The chain is built from TRBV6-5 and TRBJ2-7; D is uncertain. Germline assignment: CDR1 MNHEY and CDR2 SVGAGI. CDR3 length: 13 residues. The V gene lost 8 bases and the J gene lost 7 bases, with 18 bases spanning the gap. CDR3 DNA: TGTGCCAGCCGCCAACTTACGGTGGGGGAGCAGTACTTC. Its translation: CASRQLTVGEQYF.

This clonotype was detected only a few times. The CDR3 loop is CASKGSGIAKNIQYF. CDR3 nucleotide sequence: TGCGCCAGCAAGGGGAGCGGAATAGCCAAAAACATTCAGTACTTC. The J gene is TRBJ2-4, the V gene TRBV5-1; D may be TRBD1 or TRBD2 (5 bases each). The CDR3 length is 15 residues. Per germline, CDR1 SGHRS and CDR2 YFSETQ. V was cut by 6 bases and J by 0 bases, with 13 bases left in between.

V usage is TRBV18 and J usage is TRBJ2-3; 7 nucleotides align to TRBD2. Germline trimming cut 0 bases from V and 4 bases from J; bases unmatched to any gene: 4. This CDR3 region has 15 residues. Per the germline V gene, CDR1 is KGHSH and CDR2 is LQKENI. CDR3 in DNA: TGTGCCAGCTCACCACCGTCGGGGGGATCAGATACGCAGTATTTT. It encodes CASSPPSGGSDTQYF.

V usage is TRBV6-5 and J usage is TRBJ2-1, with D perhaps matching TRBD2 (6 bases). The CDR3 is 16 residues long. V gave up 4 bases and J gave up 8 bases, with 21 bases separating them. CDR1 and CDR2 (germline): MNHEY, SVGAGI. The CDR3 reads CASSSSDRAGIYEQFF. As DNA, the CDR3 is TGTGCCAGCAGTTCTTCCGACCGAGCGGGTATTTATGAGCAGTTCTTC.

This clonotype was detected only a few times. The J gene is TRBJ2-3, the V gene TRBV20-1, with D unresolved. Trimming pared 6 bases from V and 6 bases from J, leaving 19 bases between. Germline loops: CDR1 DFQATT, CDR2 SNEGSKA (reference sequence). The CDR3 length is 14 residues. The CDR3 here is CSAEGSSERDTQYF. The CDR3 nucleotides read TGCAGTGCGGAAGGGTCCTCGGAAAGGGATACGCAGTATTTT.

The genes are TRBV4-1 and TRBJ1-3, with unresolved D. Trimming took 1 base from V and 2 from J, leaving 12 bases between them. The CDR3 consists of 16 residues. Germline values: CDR1 MGHRA, CDR2 YSYEKL. CDR3 amino acids: CASSQVIQTTGNTIYF. The DNA of the CDR3 is TGCGCCAGCAGCCAAGTTATACAGACGACTGGAAACACCATATATTTT.

The rearrangement uses TRBV5-1 and TRBJ2-1, with 8 bases identical to TRBD1. J gave up 3 bases and V 4 bases, and 12 bases lay outside the gene matches. This CDR3 has 17 amino acids. Germline V gene data show CDR1 as SGHRS and CDR2 as YFSETQ. CDR3 residues: CASSINRQGLVYNEQFF. The CDR3 region has the DNA TGCGCCAGCAGCATCAACCGACAGGGGCTCGTCTACAATGAGCAGTTCTTC.

CDR3 residues: CASSSGPGEGFYEQYF. In DNA, the CDR3 is TGTGCCAGCAGTTCCGGACCCGGGGAAGGGTTCTACGAGCAGTACTTC. This chain joins TRBV6-2 or TRBV6-3 and TRBJ2-7; perhaps TRBD2 as D (5 bases). CDR1 and CDR2 (germline): MNHEY, SVGEGT. V was trimmed by 4 bases and J by 3 bases, leaving 19 bases between them. This CDR3 is built from 16 residues.

This chain connects TRBV5-1 to TRBJ1-2, with TRBD1 as a possible D gene (5 bases). The germline V gene encodes CDR1 SGHRS and CDR2 YFSETQ. The V gene lost 2 bases and the J gene lost 7 bases, with 15 bases spanning the gap. The CDR3 contains 14 residues. The CDR3 is CASSLTQDPVGYTF. In DNA, the CDR3 is TGCGCCAGCAGCTTAACACAGGACCCAGTTGGCTACACCTTC.

The V call is TRBV28, the J call TRBJ2-2; 9 bases line up with TRBD2. Germline CDR1 and CDR2: MDHEN and SYDVKM. V gave up 6 bases and J gave up 6 bases; unmatched junction bases: 2. CDR3 size: 13 residues. CDR3 DNA: TGTGCCAGCAGGCGACTAGCGGCCGGGGAGCTGTTTTTT. It is translated as CASRRLAAGELFF.

The rearrangement joins TRBV10-3 to TRBJ1-3, with D perhaps matching TRBD1 (5 bases). The CDR3 is 17 residues long. CDR1 and CDR2 (germline): ENHRY, SYGVKD. Between the trimmed V and J ends, which lost 6 bases and 4 bases, there was a span of 22 bases. CDR3 nucleotide sequence: TGTGCCATCAGCGACGACGGGAGGGGTTTTGAGGGAAACACCATATATTTT. Protein sequence: CAISDDGRGFEGNTIYF.

The chain couples TRBV5-1 to TRBJ2-3, with D perhaps TRBD1 or TRBD2 (6 bases each). Germline CDR1 is SGHRS and CDR2 is YFSETQ. This CDR3 is built from 16 residues. V lost 4 bases and J lost 2, with 17 bases in between. The CDR3: CASSPGAEGYTDTQYF. CDR3 sequence (DNA): TGCGCCAGCAGCCCGGGGGCAGAAGGCTACACAGATACGCAGTATTTT.

A single count supports this clonotype. The rearrangement uses TRBV12-3 or TRBV12-4 and TRBJ1-4; D is unresolved. V was trimmed by 7 bases and J by 8 bases, leaving 11 bases between them. The CDR3 runs 12 residues. CDR3 amino acids: CASIGPGEKLFF. CDR3 coding DNA: TGTGCCAGCATTGGGCCTGGGGAAAAACTGTTTTTT.

V is TRBV12-3 or TRBV12-4 and J is TRBJ2-5; TRBD2 might be the D (6 bases). V lost 4 bases, J lost 5 bases, and 17 bases lay in between. The CDR3 consists of 15 residues. The CDR3: CASSYSRGSGETQYF. For the CDR3, the DNA is TGTGCCAGCAGTTATTCACGGGGGTCGGGGGAGACCCAGTACTTC.

This chain connects TRBV24-1 to TRBJ1-2; no reliable D call. CDR3 length: 13 residues. V was shortened by 7 bases and J by 7 bases, with 15 bases between the two germline ends. CDR1 KGHDR and CDR2 SFDVKD come from the germline V gene. The CDR3 region is CATRDDPDSGYTF. As DNA, the CDR3 is TGTGCCACCAGGGACGACCCGGATTCTGGCTACACCTTC.

This chain connects TRBV7-2 to TRBJ1-1, with 9 bases that match TRBD1. This CDR3 has 13 amino acids. CDR1 and CDR2 from the germline V gene are SGHTA and FQGNSA. The J segment lost 10 bases and the V segment lost 4 bases, leaving 7 bases of the junction unmatched. CDR3 nucleotide sequence: TGTGCCAGCAGCTCAACCGGGACAGGGATAGCTTTCTTT. Translating it yields CASSSTGTGIAFF.

The V and J genes are TRBV28 and TRBJ1-1; 7 nucleotides line up with TRBD1. Trimming cost V 3 bases and J 7 bases; bases outside gene matches: 11. CDR1 and CDR2 (germline): MDHEN, SYDVKM. The CDR3 is 15 amino acids. CDR3 region: CASSFWLGTVNEAFF. The CDR3 DNA is TGTGCCAGCAGTTTTTGGCTTGGGACAGTTAATGAAGCTTTCTTT.

The chain employs TRBV20-1 and TRBJ2-5; D is perhaps TRBD2 (6 bases). The germline V and J ends were trimmed by 6 bases and 11 bases, with 31 bases remaining between them. The CDR3 is 16 amino acids. Germline CDR1 DFQATT, CDR2 SNEGSKA (reference sequence). The CDR3 DNA reads TGCAGTGCCAGCCGCATAGGGCGGGAAACCTACAATGAGCAGTACTTC. Translating it yields CSASRIGRETYNEQYF.

This clonotype was observed a handful of times. The gene calls are TRBV7-9 and TRBJ2-7; 9 positions agree with TRBD1. Germline assignment: CDR1 SEHNR and CDR2 FQNEAQ (reference sequence). J was trimmed by 5 bases and V by 2 bases; bases with no gene match: 7. The CDR3 loop spans 15 amino acids. The CDR3 sequence is CASSLWDRVSDEQYF. The CDR3 region has the DNA TGTGCCAGCAGCTTATGGGACAGGGTTTCGGACGAGCAGTACTTC.

The J gene is TRBJ2-1, the V gene TRBV4-2; D possibly corresponds to TRBD2 (6 bases). The J call may not be correct, given that the DNA end is closer to TRBJ2-7. CDR3 size: 16 residues. Germline CDR1 is LGHNA and CDR2 is YNFKEQ. The CDR3 DNA follows: TGTGCCAGCAGCCGCCACCGGGGGATTTCCTACAATGAGCAGTACTTC. Protein sequence: CASSRHRGISYNEQYF.